These T cell receptor beta chains were read from a single sample in a study of cytomegalovirus exposure and HLA in healthy donors. The table came from immunoSEQ multiplex PCR; TCRdb's copy has only in-frame clones and leaves some out. The table includes about 170,000 clones, around 74% detected once. The sequencing sample was made of PBMCs. The receptors derive from a female donor in good health and CMV-seronegative. Each CDR3 is given with its conserved first and last residue. A D gene is named only where the DNA matches it firmly. Size values are once, few and many counts, or a class for expanded clones, and some rows have none.

size	length	D	V	J	DNA	CDR3
few	14	-	TRBV9	TRBJ2-2	TGTGCCAGCAGCGCGACTAGGGTCACCGGGGAGCTGTTTTTT	CASSATRVTGELFF
-	13	-	TRBV5-1	TRBJ1-4	TGCGCCAGCAGCTTGCTTCCGGATGAAAAACTGTTTTTT	CASSLLPDEKLFF
-	13	-	TRBV2	TRBJ1-6	TGTGCCAGCAGGGACAGTAGGTTGTCACCCCTCCACTTT	CASRDSRLSPLHF
-	16	TRBD2	TRBV6-5	TRBJ2-5	TGTGCCAGCAGTTACTCTAGCGGGAGGCCCGAAGAGACCCAGTACTTC	CASSYSSGRPEETQYF
once	17	TRBD1	TRBV4-2	TRBJ1-4	TGTGCCAGCAGCCAAGCCCGGACAGGGTTTCTAGGTGAAAAACTGTTTTTT	CASSQARTGFLGEKLFF
-	16	TRBD1	TRBV5-8	TRBJ2-1	TGTGCCAGCAGCCGGGACAGGGGTCAGGGGTCCAATGAGCAGTTCTTC	CASSRDRGQGSNEQFF
-	15	TRBD1	TRBV9	TRBJ2-7	TGTGCCAGCAGCCCCTCCGACAGGGTAGGGTCCGAGCAGTACTTC	CASSPSDRVGSEQYF
-	15	-	TRBV7-2	TRBJ2-2	TGTGCCAGCAGCTTAGCAGGGGTGGACACCGGGGAGCTGTTTTTT	CASSLAGVDTGELFF
-	14	-	TRBV19	TRBJ1-2	TGTGCCAGTAGTATACCCTTGGTAGGGAGCGGCTACACCTTC	CASSIPLVGSGYTF
-	16	TRBD2	TRBV7-7	TRBJ2-5	TGTGCCAGCAGCTTAAACCAGCTAGCGGGGGTAGAGACCCAGTACTTC	CASSLNQLAGVETQYF
-	15	TRBD1	TRBV13	TRBJ1-2	TGTGCCAGCAGCTTAGCCCGACAGGGACAGGGTGGCTACACCTTC	CASSLARQGQGGYTF
-	12	TRBD1	TRBV30	TRBJ2-7	TGTGCCTGGCACAGGGGACCCTGCGAGCAGTACTTC	CAWHRGPCEQYF
few	16	TRBD2	TRBV7-3	TRBJ2-3	TGTGCCAGCAGCTTGACTAGCGGGAGGCGCACAGATACGCAGTATTTT	CASSLTSGRRTDTQYF
-	15	TRBD1	TRBV19	TRBJ1-5	TGTGCCAGTAGTATGGACAGGGGGCTCAATCAGCCCCAGCATTTT	CASSMDRGLNQPQHF
-	14	-	TRBV18	TRBJ1-5	TGTGCCAGCTCACCACCCGACAGAAACCAGCCCCAGCATTTT	CASSPPDRNQPQHF
-	14	TRBD2	TRBV10-3	TRBJ2-5	TGTGCCATCAGTGCCGGGACTAGCCAAGAGACCCAGTACTTC	CAISAGTSQETQYF
once	15	-	TRBV9	TRBJ1-1	TGTGCCAGCAGCGCTGTCGGGACTCCGGGGACTGAAGCTTTCTTT	CASSAVGTPGTEAFF
-	14	TRBD1	TRBV10-3	TRBJ1-3	TGTGCCACGGGCGGGACAGCCTCTGGAAACACCATATATTTT	CATGGTASGNTIYF
-	16	-	TRBV6-5	TRBJ1-2	TGTGCCAGCAGTTACTCCCCTAACCTGGGGGGCTATGGCTACACCTTC	CASSYSPNLGGYGYTF
-	14	-	TRBV7-3	TRBJ1-1	TGTGCCAGCAGCTCCCGCCCAGGGGATACTGAAGCTTTCTTT	CASSSRPGDTEAFF
-	12	-	TRBV6-4	TRBJ1-2	TGTGCCAGCAGTGAGTGGTTGGAGGGCTACACCTTC	CASSEWLEGYTF
many	12	-	TRBV7-3	TRBJ1-1	TGTGCCAGCAGATCGGCGGCCGGTGAAGCTTTCTTT	CASRSAAGEAFF
-	15	-	TRBV5-1	TRBJ1-6	TGCGCCAGCAGCTTGGAACAGGGATGGGATTCACCCCTCCACTTT	CASSLEQGWDSPLHF
-	15	-	TRBV5-1	TRBJ1-6	TGCGCCAGCAGCTTGGTTGTTACGCAGAATTCACCCCTCCACTTT	CASSLVVTQNSPLHF
few	14	TRBD1	TRBV6-1	TRBJ2-7	TGTGCCAGCAGGCTTGGGGACAGGGACTACGAGCAGTACTTC	CASRLGDRDYEQYF
-	14	TRBD1	TRBV7-2	TRBJ1-2	TGTGCCAGCAGCTCCAGACAGGGGGCGGGGGGCTACACCTTC	CASSSRQGAGGYTF
-	16	-	TRBV7-9	TRBJ1-3	TGTGCCAGCAGTTTCTGGGGGGGCGCATCTGGAAACACCATATATTTT	CASSFWGGASGNTIYF
-	14	-	TRBV29-1	TRBJ2-1	TGCAGCGTTAGGCTTGTGACGATGGGGAGTGAGCAGTTCTTC	CSVRLVTMGSEQFF
-	15	-	TRBV5-4	TRBJ1-5	TGTGCCAGCAGCTTGCAACCAGGCGGGGATCAGCCCCAGCATTTT	CASSLQPGGDQPQHF
-	11	-	TRBV27	TRBJ2-1	TGTGCCAGCAAGAGGGACAATGAGCAGTTCTTC	CASKRDNEQFF
-	16	TRBD2	TRBV19	TRBJ2-4	TGTGCCAGTAGTCCTCTAGCGGCCAACCCCAAAAACATTCAGTACTTC	CASSPLAANPKNIQYF
-	19	TRBD2	TRBV6-1	TRBJ2-1	TGTGCCAGCAGTGAAAGGTATGGGACTAGCCAGAGCTCCTACAATGAGCAGTTCTTC	CASSERYGTSQSSYNEQFF
-	14	TRBD1	TRBV5-1	TRBJ1-4	TGCGCCAGCGCCCTACAGGGGACTAATGAAAAACTGTTTTTT	CASALQGTNEKLFF
-	13	-	TRBV13	TRBJ1-1	TGTGCCAGCAGCCCACAGGGAAGCACTGAAGCTTTCTTT	CASSPQGSTEAFF
-	16	TRBD2	TRBV5-1	TRBJ2-1	TGCGCCAGCAGCCAAACTAGCGGGGGACCCTACAATGAGCAGTTCTTC	CASSQTSGGPYNEQFF
-	15	TRBD1	TRBV18	TRBJ2-7	TGTGCCGGCTCACCTTACCGGGACAGCTCCTACGAGCAGTACTTC	CAGSPYRDSSYEQYF
few	13	-	TRBV6-5	TRBJ1-2	TGTGCCAGCAGTTACGGACAGAACTATGGCTACACCTTC	CASSYGQNYGYTF
-	14	TRBD1	TRBV5-1	TRBJ1-4	TGCGCCAGCAGCCCGACAGGGACTAATGAAAAACTGTTTTTT	CASSPTGTNEKLFF
-	16	TRBD2	TRBV4-1	TRBJ2-3	TGCGCCAGCAGCCAAGATACCCTGACTAGCAGAGATACGCAGTATTTT	CASSQDTLTSRDTQYF
-	14	-	TRBV9	TRBJ2-2	TGTGCCAGCAGCCCCCAGGGCCTCACCGGGGAGCTGTTTTTT	CASSPQGLTGELFF
-	16	TRBD1	TRBV2	TRBJ2-7	TGTGCCAGCAGTGAAAAGGCAGGGGGAATTTCGGGGGAGCAGTACTTC	CASSEKAGGISGEQYF
-	20	TRBD2	TRBV4-1	TRBJ2-2	TGCGCCAGCAGCCAAGAGGAAGGACTAGCGGGGGGGAAAAACACCGGGGAGCTGTTTTTT	CASSQEEGLAGGKNTGELFF
-	14	TRBD1	TRBV4-1	TRBJ2-1	TGCGCCAGCAGTGTCGGACAGGGACACAATGAGCAGTTCTTC	CASSVGQGHNEQFF
-	14	-	TRBV2	TRBJ1-2	TGTGCCAGCAGTGAATGGCGGGATAACTATGGCTACACCTTC	CASSEWRDNYGYTF
-	13	TRBD1	TRBV5-1	TRBJ1-2	TGCGCCAGCAGCTTGGGGACAGGGGGGGGCTACACCTTC	CASSLGTGGGYTF
few	14	TRBD2	TRBV7-9	TRBJ2-1	TGTGCCAGCAGCTGGGAAGCGGGGAACAATGAGCAGTTCTTC	CASSWEAGNNEQFF
-	14	TRBD2	TRBV7-9	TRBJ2-7	TGTGCCAGCAGCTTAGCGGGAGGGCCCTACGAGCAGTACTTC	CASSLAGGPYEQYF
-	14	-	TRBV6-5	TRBJ1-3	TGTGCCAGCAGTTTAGATTTCCCTGGAAACACCATATATTTT	CASSLDFPGNTIYF
once	15	-	TRBV7-6	TRBJ2-1	TGTGCCAGCAGCTTATACGGGGGGCCCTACAATGAGCAGTTCTTC	CASSLYGGPYNEQFF